A single sample gave rise to the 22 T cell receptor beta chains below, sequenced in a study of beta chain features in type 1 diabetes. Sequencing targeted expressed TCRB transcripts, as all isolated RNA had been reverse transcribed. Some clones are missing from TCRdb's copy, which holds only in-frame ones; the method was immunoSEQ multiplex PCR. The sample lists 250,000 to 350,000 clones; approximately 15% were seen once. The sample was central memory CD4+ T cells from blood. All receptors come from a man younger than 40 in good health.

The chain combines TRBV19 with TRBJ2-2; D is ambiguous. The ends were cut back, 5 bases at V and 0 bases at J, with 10 bases in the middle. This CDR3 is 15 amino acids long. Germline values: CDR1 LNHDA, CDR2 SQIVND (reference sequence). This chain's CDR3 is CASSLGRTNTGELFF. The CDR3 bases are TGTGCCAGTAGTCTTGGCCGTACGAACACCGGGGAGCTGTTTTTT.

The chain employs TRBV13 and TRBJ1-2, with D possibly TRBD1 on 5 matching bases. The CDR3 runs 13 residues. Deletions cut 5 bases from V and 0 bases from J, with 7 bases between. In germline, CDR1 is PRHDT, CDR2 FYEKMQ (reference sequence). Written as DNA, the CDR3 is TGTGCCAGCAGCCGACAGACTAACTATGGCTACACCTTC. Translating gives CASSRQTNYGYTF.

This clone was recorded a few times. This chain links TRBV6-5 with TRBJ1-2; weak D call: TRBD1 (5 bases). V was cut by 4 bases and J by 0 bases, with 6 bases left in between. The V gene's germline CDR1 is MNHEY and CDR2 SVGAGI. The CDR3 consists of 13 residues. CDR3 bases: TGTGCCAGCAGTTCGACAGCTAACTATGGCTACACCTTC. As protein: CASSSTANYGYTF.

Many counts were recorded for this clone. V usage is TRBV5-6 and J usage is TRBJ2-1; D is perhaps TRBD1 or TRBD2 (5 bases each). Between the trimmed V and J ends, which lost 4 bases and 10 bases, there was a span of 18 bases. CDR3 length equals 14 residues. Germline V lookup: CDR1 SGHDT, CDR2 YYEEEE. DNA for the CDR3: TGTGCCAGCAGCCCTACGGGGCAGCGCAGAGAGCAGTTCTTC. The encoded protein is CASSPTGQRREQFF.

This clone has more than one count but fewer than ten. V gene TRBV11-3 combines with J gene TRBJ2-1, with TRBD2 matching 7 bases. Germline CDR1 reads SGHNT; CDR2 reads YENEEA. V gave up 3 bases and J gave up 4 bases; unmatched junction bases: 3. The CDR3 contains 14 residues. CDR3 DNA sequence: TGTGCCAGCAGCTTGAGCGGGGAATACAATGAGCAGTTCTTC. As protein: CASSLSGEYNEQFF.

This clone was picked up a small number of times. In the same sample, other DNA sequences code for this CDR3. The chain joins TRBV25-1 to TRBJ2-5, with unresolved D. Germline CDR1 and CDR2: MGHDK and SYGVNS. V lost 2 bases, J lost 0 bases, and 10 bases lay in between. The CDR3 spans 15 residues. CDR3 sequence: CASSEPRLYQETQYF. The DNA for the CDR3 is TGTGCCAGCAGTGAACCCAGATTGTACCAAGAGACCCAGTACTTC.

There are a few counts of this clone. A read error is possible here, since a much larger clone lies one base away. This sequence joins TRBV2 and TRBJ1-3, with D unresolved. The CDR3 spans 13 residues. V was trimmed by 3 bases and J by 0 bases, leaving 3 bases between them. CDR1 SNHLY and CDR2 FYNNEI come from the germline V gene. The chain's CDR3 is CASSDNSGNTIYF. CDR3 sequence (DNA): TGTGCCAGCAGTGACAACTCTGGAAACACCATATATTTT.

J is TRBJ1-5 and V is TRBV10-3; TRBD1 matches 8 bases. The V and J ends lost 6 bases and 6 bases, in that order; junction bases with no gene match: 10. The CDR3 covers 15 residues. Per the germline V gene, CDR1 is ENHRY and CDR2 is SYGVKD. CDR3 protein: CAISRGQGASQPQHF. The CDR3 nucleotides are TGTGCCATCAGCAGAGGACAGGGTGCGTCTCAGCCCCAGCATTTT.

The chain uses TRBV7-9 and TRBJ2-1, with unresolved D. The CDR3 spans 14 residues. Germline V CDR1 and CDR2: SEHNR, FQNEAQ (reference sequence). The V end was cut by 1 base, the J end by 6 bases, with 10 bases between. CDR3 region: CASSLVRQANEQFF. The CDR3 nucleotides read TGTGCCAGCAGCTTAGTCCGCCAGGCCAATGAGCAGTTCTTC.

This clone has more than one count but fewer than ten. CDR3 residues: CASSLGTNHEKLFF. DNA for the CDR3: TGTGCCAGCAGCTTAGGGACAAATCATGAAAAACTGTTTTTT. The chain joins TRBV11-3 to TRBJ1-4; D might be TRBD1 (5 bases). Between the trimmed V and J ends, which lost 1 base and 6 bases, there was a span of 9 bases. The length of the CDR3 is 14 residues. Germline CDR1 reads SGHNT; CDR2 reads YENEEA.

The table lists this clone with a few counts. V and J are TRBV6-5 and TRBJ1-5, with D perhaps matching TRBD1 (6 bases). Germline CDR1 MNHEY, CDR2 SVGAGI. V lost 4 bases and J 14 bases, leaving 18 bases between the germline ends. CDR3 length: 13 amino acids. The CDR3 nucleotides are TGTGCCAGCAGTTCCCCGGACAGCACTCTCAAGCATTTT. Protein product: CASSSPDSTLKHF.

The sample holds a few counts of this clone. The junction departs from the called germline gene at one end, perhaps through a read error. The rearrangement joins TRBV15 to TRBJ1-2; 7 bases agree with TRBD1. Germline values: CDR1 LNHNV, CDR2 YYDKDF (reference sequence). The CDR3 consists of 15 residues. The CDR3 DNA reads TGTGCCACCAGCCGAGAGGAGGGGGCCAACTATGGCTACACCTTC. Translation gives CATSREEGANYGYTF.

The chain links TRBV9 to TRBJ2-1; D may be TRBD1 or TRBD2 (5 bases each). This CDR3 is 16 amino acids long. V was cut by 0 bases and J by 8 bases, with 18 bases left in between. The germline V gene has CDR1 SGDLS and CDR2 YYNGEE. The CDR3 protein is CASSVADMPGAHEQFF. In DNA form, the CDR3 reads TGTGCCAGCAGCGTAGCCGACATGCCCGGGGCTCATGAGCAGTTCTTC. Complete variable domain (other parts from reference TRBV9 and TRBJ2-1): DSGVTQTPKHLITATGQRVTLRCSPRSGDLSVYWYQQSLDQGLQFLIQYYNGEERAKGNILERFSAQQFPDLHSELNLSSLELGDSALYFCASSVADMPGAHEQFFGPGTRLTVL.

This clone showed up just a few times. The conserved phenylalanine or tryptophan normally closing the CDR3 is absent here, so this likely arose from a read error. The DNA is left out, because the CDR3 cannot be placed on it with certainty; the CDR3 is given as TCRdb lists it. The chain combines TRBV11-3 with TRBJ2-7; the table's D call of TRBD2 was not tested on the DNA. The germline V gene has CDR1 SGHNT and CDR2 YENEEA. The CDR3 region is 13 residues in length, termini included. The CDR3 loop is CASSLAQDSGTRL.

The J gene is TRBJ2-7, the V gene TRBV30; TRBD2 is a possible D gene (5 bases). V was pared by 0 bases and J by 1 base, with 16 bases between. Germline assignment: CDR1 GTSNPN and CDR2 SVGIG (reference sequence). This CDR3 contains 16 residues. DNA for the CDR3: TGTGCCTGGAGTGTATCGGGAACCCACTATTCCTACGAGCAGTACGTC. Protein: CAWSVSGTHYSYEQYV.

The chain has TRBV30 and TRBJ2-3, with 12 bases fitting TRBD2. This CDR3 has 16 amino acids. In germline, CDR1 is GTSNPN, CDR2 SVGIG (reference sequence). V gave up 3 bases and J gave up 0 bases; unmatched junction bases: 4. The CDR3 nucleotides are TGTGCCTGGAGCGAAGGGACTAGCGGGAGCACAGATACGCAGTATTTT. Translation gives CAWSEGTSGSTDTQYF.

The chain has TRBV9 and TRBJ1-1, with D unclear. V lost 4 bases and J 1 base, leaving 14 bases between the germline ends. The CDR3 sequence is 15 residues long. In germline, CDR1 is SGDLS, CDR2 YYNGEE. CDR3 in amino acids: CASSLARAGNTEAFF. CDR3 DNA: TGTGCCAGCAGCTTGGCCCGGGCGGGGAACACTGAAGCTTTCTTT.

J is TRBJ2-5 and V is TRBV7-2; D could derive from TRBD1 or TRBD2 (5 bases each). Germline V lookup: CDR1 SGHTA, CDR2 FQGNSA. The CDR3 consists of 13 residues. The V end was cut by 6 bases, the J end by 1 base, with 9 bases between. DNA of the CDR3: TGTGCCAGCAGGATGGGACGCCAAGAGACCCAGTACTTC. Amino acids: CASRMGRQETQYF.

DNA for the CDR3: TGTGCCAGCAGCTTACAAGGGAAGACTGAAGCTTTCTTT. Its protein product is CASSLQGKTEAFF. This sequence joins TRBV5-6 and TRBJ1-1, with D unclear. The CDR3 has 13 residues. Germline assignment: CDR1 SGHDT and CDR2 YYEEEE. V was cut by 2 bases and J by 5 bases, with 10 bases left in between.

This clone was seen a few times. This CDR3 is also generated by other DNA sequences in the sample. The rearrangement links TRBV14 to TRBJ1-1, with D unclear. The V end was cut by 1 base, the J end by 6 bases, with 12 bases between. This CDR3 is 14 amino acids long. Looked up from germline, CDR1 is SGHDN and CDR2 is FVKESK. In DNA form, the CDR3 reads TGTGCCAGCAGCCAAGTGGGGTTAGGCGCTGAAGCTTTCTTT. Translated, it gives CASSQVGLGAEAFF.

J is TRBJ1-1 and V is TRBV29-1; TRBD1 aligns across 8 bases. J was trimmed by 12 bases and V by 3 bases; bases with no gene match: 3. CDR3 size: 10 residues. CDR1 and CDR2 from the germline V gene are SQVTM and ANQGSEA. The CDR3 coding sequence is TGCAGCGTTGACCGGGACAGGCCTTTCTTT. Its protein product is CSVDRDRPFF.

This clone turned up a few times. The chain joins TRBV19 to TRBJ1-5; unclear D gene. Trimming removed 1 base from V and 7 bases from J, with 11 bases in between. Germline V gives CDR1 LNHDA, CDR2 SQIVND (reference sequence). CDR3 size: 14 residues. CDR3 DNA: TGTGCCAGTAGTATAGCCCAGGTGAGCCAGCCCCAGCATTTT. The encoded protein is CASSIAQVSQPQHF.